This is a list of T cell receptor beta chains from one sample in a study of patients and donors after allogeneic stem cell transplantation. TCRdb re-called the RT-PCR reads with MiXCR, one entry per CDR3 protein. The repertoire has approximately 98,000 distinct CDR3 sequences, around 33% of them found once; the top ten carry around 27%. The sequenced material came from blood, either unsorted or a sorted T cell fraction (not recorded which). The source is a human donor who was either an allogeneic HSCT recipient or a stem cell or donor lymphocyte infusion donor (not recorded which). It is not recorded whose cells these are; they may come from a transplant donor. The CDR3 runs from the conserved cysteine through the conserved F or W. D genes are given only for firm matches. Clone size, where shown, is once, few, many, or a class for clones that have expanded.

.	TRBJ2-2	TRBD1	TRBV24-1	TGTGCCACCAGTGATTATGGGACAGGGCACGGGGAGCTGTTTTTT	CATSDYGTGHGELFF
few	TRBJ2-1	.	TRBV6-1	TGTGCCAGCACCTTTAACAATGAGCAGTTCTTC	CASTFNNEQFF
few	TRBJ1-2	.	TRBV20-1	TGCAGTGCTAGTTTGGGTTTCTATGGCTACACCTTC	CSASLGFYGYTF
.	TRBJ2-1	.	TRBV29-1	TGCAGCGGGGGGAACTTGAACGAGCCGTACAATGAGCAGTTCTTC	CSGGNLNEPYNEQFF
.	TRBJ2-1	TRBD1	TRBV20-1	TGCAGTGCTACTTCCGGGGGGACAGGGTTCAATGAGCAGTTCTTC	CSATSGGTGFNEQFF
once	TRBJ2-2	.	TRBV4-1	TGCGCCAGCAGCCAAGAAGAGGGCGCGAACACCGGGGAGCTGTTTTTT	CASSQEEGANTGELFF
.	TRBJ2-1	.	TRBV4-2	TGTGCCAGCAGCCAAGGATTAATTTCCTACAATGAGCAGTTCTTC	CASSQGLISYNEQFF
.	TRBJ1-2	.	TRBV14	TGTGCCAGCAGCCGAGACACCGCCCGGGGCTACACCTTC	CASSRDTARGYTF
.	TRBJ2-5	.	TRBV20-1	TGCAGTGCTAGAGTCCGGCTTGGGGAGACCCAGTACTTC	CSARVRLGETQYF
.	TRBJ1-3	.	TRBV12-3/TRBV12-4	TGTGCCAGCAGTTTACAGGGACTCTCTCGGAACACCATATATTTT	CASSLQGLSRNTIYF
.	TRBJ2-7	.	TRBV30	TGTGCCTGGTCAGTGGGAGGTCCCTACGAGCAGTACTTC	CAWSVGGPYEQYF
.	TRBJ2-3	.	TRBV7-3	TGTGCCAGCAGCTTCGGAGGTAGCGATACGCAGTATTTT	CASSFGGSDTQYF
.	TRBJ2-1	.	TRBV7-9	TGTGCCAGCACCTCGGACACCTACAATGAGCAGTTCTTC	CASTSDTYNEQFF
.	TRBJ2-1	.	TRBV20-1	TGCAGTGCGCTGAGCCGCAATGAGCAGTTCTTC	CSALSRNEQFF
few	TRBJ1-1	TRBD1	TRBV7-9	TGTGCCAGCAGCTTGTCCGGGACAGTAAACACTGAAGCTTTCTTT	CASSLSGTVNTEAFF
.	TRBJ1-5	.	TRBV6-2/TRBV6-3	TGTGCCAGCAGTCCCGATCGACGGTATAGCAATCAGCCCCAGCATTTT	CASSPDRRYSNQPQHF
few	TRBJ1-1	.	TRBV7-9	TGTGCCAGCAGGGTGGGAGCAAACGAAGCTTTCTTT	CASRVGANEAFF
.	TRBJ2-1	.	TRBV20-1	TGCAGTGCGGGTGGGCCCGGCGGCGGGATCTCCTACAATGAGCAGTTCTTC	CSAGGPGGGISYNEQFF
.	TRBJ2-7	.	TRBV20-1	TGCAGTGCTAGATCCCCGGGGTTACCTTACGAGCAGTACTTC	CSARSPGLPYEQYF
.	TRBJ1-1	.	TRBV11-2	TGTGCCAGCAGGTCCCAGGCCGGGACTCCGAACACTGAAGCTTTCTTT	CASRSQAGTPNTEAFF
.	TRBJ2-7	TRBD2	TRBV20-1	TGCAGTGCGAGGACTAGCGGCCCCTACGAGCAGTACTTC	CSARTSGPYEQYF
few	TRBJ1-5	TRBD1	TRBV7-2	TGTGCCAGCAGCTCCCAACAGGGGGCGGGCAGGCCCCAGCATTTT	CASSSQQGAGRPQHF
.	TRBJ1-1	.	TRBV20-1	TGCAGTGCTAGGGAGCCGGGACGAGAGAACACTGAAGCTTTCTTT	CSAREPGRENTEAFF
once	TRBJ2-2	.	TRBV4-3	TGCGCCAGCAGCGACCTCGCCTCGTTCACCGGGGAGCTGTTTTTT	CASSDLASFTGELFF
.	TRBJ2-5	TRBD2	TRBV4-2	TGTGCCAGCAGCCAAGAATTACAGAGCGGGGTGCTTCAAGAGACCCAGTACTTC	CASSQELQSGVLQETQYF
.	TRBJ1-1	TRBD1	TRBV30	TGTGCCTGGAGTGTGTCAGGGGGCACTGAAGCTTTCTTT	CAWSVSGGTEAFF
few	TRBJ2-7	.	TRBV6-5	TGTGCCAGCAGCAAGGGATCGACAGATCAGACCTACGAGCAGTACTTC	CASSKGSTDQTYEQYF
.	TRBJ2-3	TRBD1	TRBV13	TGTGCCAGCAGCTTTTCCCCGGGACAGGGTGATACGCAGTATTTT	CASSFSPGQGDTQYF
few	TRBJ2-7	.	TRBV3-1	TGTGCCAGCTCGACGGCAGCCTACGAGCAGTACTTC	CASSTAAYEQYF
.	TRBJ1-1	.	TRBV6-2/TRBV6-3	TGTGCCAGCAGTTACCGAATTCTAGGGGCAGGAGAAGCTTTCTTT	CASSYRILGAGEAFF
few	TRBJ1-1	.	TRBV6-5	TGTGCCAGCAGTTCCATGACCGCTCAGAAGGCTGAAGCTTTCTTT	CASSSMTAQKAEAFF
few	TRBJ1-5	.	TRBV3-1	TGTGCCAGCAGCCAAGATGGGGGGCTTTATAGCAATCAGCCCCAGCATTTT	CASSQDGGLYSNQPQHF
.	TRBJ2-7	.	TRBV29-1	TGCAGCGTTGTAGGTGTGGGCAGCTCCTACGAGCAGTACTTC	CSVVGVGSSYEQYF
.	TRBJ1-2	.	TRBV3-1	TGTGCCAGCAGCCAAGGGGACATTGGCTACACCTTC	CASSQGDIGYTF
.	TRBJ2-1	.	TRBV4-2	TGTGCCAGCAGCCAATTTGCGGCAGGCCCCTACAATGAGCAGTTCTTC	CASSQFAAGPYNEQFF
many	TRBJ1-6	.	TRBV29-1	TGCAGCGTTGTTAGGCTGACTAATTCACCCCTCCACTTT	CSVVRLTNSPLHF
.	TRBJ2-1	.	TRBV28	TGTGCCAGCAGCCTCACTCAAGGTGGGAGGAATTGGTTCTTC	CASSLTQGGRNWFF